Here is one T cell receptor (beta chain) with its context. No antigen is known for it. Each of the donors was a healthy adult who was HIV-negative and had not had a recent acute infection or vaccination. The sample belongs to a study of shared clonotypes between healthy human individuals. Clones were read by immunoSEQ multiplex PCR, and TCRdb kept only the in-frame ones, dropping some. The table lists hundreds of thousands of clones, about two thirds of them singletons. Germline V gene lookup returns CDR1 MDHEN and CDR2 SYDVKM. This CDR3 comprises 16 residues. Trimming stripped 4 bases from V and 1 base from J, with 14 bases between. Study observations and caveats: Deeper or shallower sequencing was expected to change how clonotypes are shared among donors.

Sample: memory CD4+ T cells sorted from blood. Subset here: CD45RA-negative fraction. The V call is TRBV28, the J call TRBJ1-5; D is perhaps TRBD1 (5 bases). The receptor's source is a woman aged 25 to 45 in good health. The CDR3 region has the DNA TGTGCCAGCAGTTCGGGAGGGGTAGGGAGCAATCAGCCCCAGCATTTT. It is translated as CASSSGGVGSNQPQHF.